These 24 T cell receptor beta chains came from one sample sequenced in a study of blood T cell repertoires in COVID-19. Some clones are missing from TCRdb's copy, which holds only in-frame ones; the method was immunoSEQ multiplex PCR. The sample shows under 500,000 clones, about 89% of them seen only once. Sequencing was carried out using peripheral blood. All receptors come from a woman in her 30s with acute or convalescent COVID-19.

A single count supports this clone. The gene calls are TRBV7-9 and TRBJ1-1; the D is unclear. Germline V lookup: CDR1 SEHNR, CDR2 FQNEAQ (reference sequence). The CDR3 covers 14 residues. The V and J ends lost 6 bases and 1 base respectively, with 12 bases between them. Here the CDR3 DNA reads TGTGCCAGCAGTTCTCTCGGGGAGAACACTGAAGCTTTCTTT. As protein: CASSSLGENTEAFF.

This rearrangement joins TRBV2 to TRBJ2-1, with D maybe TRBD2 (5 bases). With 3 bases removed from V and 0 bases from J, the gap between germline ends came to 9 bases. Per germline, CDR1 SNHLY and CDR2 FYNNEI. The CDR3 contains 15 residues. Written as DNA, the CDR3 is TGTGCCAGCAGTGACAACGGGGACTCCTACAATGAGCAGTTCTTC. Translated: CASSDNGDSYNEQFF.

This clone was seen a single time. The chain employs TRBV12-3 or TRBV12-4 and TRBJ1-6; a possible D gene is TRBD1 (6 bases). The CDR3 runs to 13 residues. Trimming removed 7 bases from V and 6 bases from J, with 10 bases in between. CDR3 sequence reads: CASTEDSNSPLHF. The CDR3 nucleotides are TGTGCCAGCACCGAGGACAGTAATTCACCCCTCCACTTT.

This clone was seen a single time. V gene TRBV4-1 combines with J gene TRBJ1-1; a possible D gene is TRBD1 (5 bases). This CDR3 has 11 residues. Germline V gene lookup returns CDR1 MGHRA and CDR2 YSYEKL. V was shortened by 1 base and J by 11 bases, with 8 bases between the two germline ends. The CDR3 DNA reads TGCGCCAGCAGCCAAGGGGGGGTGGCTTTCTTT. This codes for CASSQGGVAFF.

The rearrangement joins TRBV11-2 to TRBJ2-1; D perhaps matches TRBD2 (7 bases). The ends were cut back, 1 base at V and 8 bases at J, with 12 bases in the middle. This CDR3 is 14 amino acids long. CDR1 SGHAT and CDR2 FQNNGV come from the germline V gene. CDR3 sequence (DNA): TGTGCCAGCAGCTTAGGTGGGGGGGCTGATGAGCAGTTCTTC. This encodes CASSLGGGADEQFF.

The rearrangement uses TRBV6-2 or TRBV6-3 and TRBJ2-2; TRBD1 is a possible D gene (5 bases). The CDR3 extends over 14 amino acids. Germline V gene data show CDR1 as MNHEY and CDR2 as SVGEGT. Trimming stripped 1 base from V and 4 bases from J, with 7 bases between. CDR3 residues: CASSYLTGTGELFF. CDR3 bases: TGTGCCAGCAGTTACTTAACAGGCACCGGGGAGCTGTTTTTT.

The V call is TRBV2, the J call TRBJ2-1, with a tentative D call TRBD1 (5 bases). CDR3 length: 13 residues. CDR1 and CDR2 from the germline V gene are SNHLY and FYNNEI. V gave up 7 bases and J gave up 7 bases, with 14 bases separating them. CDR3: CASIQGTSNEQFF. Here the CDR3 DNA reads TGTGCCAGCATCCAGGGAACGTCTAATGAGCAGTTCTTC.

The chain couples TRBV6-5 to TRBJ1-4; 7 bases line up with TRBD1. Germline CDR1 reads MNHEY; CDR2 reads SVGAGI. V shed 4 bases and J 3 bases; nucleotides not matched to a gene: 5. CDR3 length: 15 residues. CDR3 loop: CASSSPGQPNEKLFF. In DNA form, the CDR3 reads TGTGCCAGCAGTTCACCGGGACAGCCTAATGAAAAACTGTTTTTT.

This chain links TRBV6-5 with TRBJ2-1; weak D call: TRBD2 (6 bases). The CDR3 consists of 14 residues. CDR1 and CDR2 from the germline V gene are MNHEY and SVGAGI. V was shortened by 10 bases and J by 2 bases, with 15 bases between the two germline ends. The CDR3 spells CATVPAGTYNEQFF. DNA of the CDR3: TGTGCCACCGTGCCGGCGGGGACCTACAATGAGCAGTTCTTC.

J is TRBJ1-5 and V is TRBV5-1, with D possibly matching TRBD1 (5 bases). CDR3 size: 19 residues. Germline V gives CDR1 SGHRS, CDR2 YFSETQ. V shed 3 bases and J shed 6 bases, with 28 bases lying between them. CDR3 residues: CASSSTTNGGLSVCQPQHF. Here the CDR3 DNA reads TGCGCCAGCAGCTCGACCACTAACGGGGGGTTATCTGTTTGTCAGCCCCAGCATTTT. Full variable domain (remainder filled in from reference TRBV5-1 and TRBJ1-5): KAGVTQTPRYLIKTRGQQVTLSCSPISGHRSVSWYQQTPGQGLQFLFEYFSETQRNKGNFPGRFSGRQFSNSRSEMNVSTLELGDSALYLCASSSTTNGGLSVCQPQHFGDGTRLSIL.

This rearrangement joins TRBV20-1 to TRBJ1-5; no clear D. The CDR3 totals 13 residues. CDR1 is DFQATT and CDR2 is SNEGSKA in the germline V gene (reference sequence). The germline V and J ends were trimmed by 3 bases and 5 bases, with 11 bases remaining between them. The CDR3, as DNA: TGCAGTGCTAGTTCTCCCCTAGATCAGCCCCAGCATTTT. The encoded protein is CSASSPLDQPQHF.

The chain is built from TRBV7-6 and TRBJ2-7; D perhaps matches TRBD1 (6 bases). The V end lost 5 bases, the J end lost 3 bases, and 17 bases lay between the germline ends. Germline CDR1 SGHVS, CDR2 FNYEAQ. The length of the CDR3 is 15 residues. DNA for the CDR3: TGTGCCAGCAGCCAGGAACCCGGGACACACTACGAGCAGTACTTC. Its translation: CASSQEPGTHYEQYF.

The sample holds one count of this clone. The V call is TRBV15, the J call TRBJ2-1; a possible D gene is TRBD1 (6 bases). The germline V and J ends were trimmed by 0 bases and 8 bases, with 17 bases remaining between them. The CDR3 is 16 residues long. Germline V lookup: CDR1 LNHNV, CDR2 YYDKDF (reference sequence). The CDR3 spells CATSRDGGQSIYEQFF. CDR3 bases: TGTGCCACCAGCAGAGATGGGGGACAAAGTATCTATGAGCAGTTCTTC.

This rearrangement joins TRBV7-6 to TRBJ1-4; tentative D call: TRBD1 (6 bases). Trimming shortened V by 5 bases and J by 4 bases, and 17 bases separated the two germline ends. Germline assignment: CDR1 SGHVS and CDR2 FNYEAQ. CDR3 size: 16 residues. The chain's CDR3 is CASSPLTGTNNEKLFF. The CDR3 DNA is TGTGCCAGCAGCCCCCTAACCGGGACAAATAATGAAAAACTGTTTTTT.

This clone has a handful of counts. This sequence joins TRBV28 and TRBJ1-1; 7 nucleotides line up with TRBD1. This CDR3 spans 16 amino acids. After removal of 4 bases from V and 7 bases from J, the junction contained 15 bases not matched to a gene. Germline V gene data show CDR1 as MDHEN and CDR2 as SYDVKM. CDR3 DNA: TGTGCCAGCAGTTCACCTCGAGGACAGGAGGGGTTTGAAGCTTTCTTT. This gives the protein CASSSPRGQEGFEAFF.

The chain has TRBV5-1 and TRBJ2-3; TRBD2 might be the D (6 bases). Trimming left V 5 bases short and J 0 bases short, with 10 bases between. CDR3 length: 14 amino acids. In germline, CDR1 is SGHRS, CDR2 YFSETQ. For the CDR3, the DNA is TGCGCCAGCAGGGGTAGCGGAAGCACAGATACGCAGTATTTT. The encoded protein is CASRGSGSTDTQYF. The whole variable domain, remainder taken from reference TRBV5-1 and TRBJ2-3, is KAGVTQTPRYLIKTRGQQVTLSCSPISGHRSVSWYQQTPGQGLQFLFEYFSETQRNKGNFPGRFSGRQFSNSRSEMNVSTLELGDSALYLCASRGSGSTDTQYFGPGTRLTVL.

This clone was counted a single time. The genes are TRBV7-9 and TRBJ1-1; 7 nucleotides agree with TRBD1. This CDR3 contains 16 residues. The germline gives CDR1 SEHNR, CDR2 FQNEAQ (reference sequence). Trimming took 7 bases from V and 0 from J; bases not matched to a gene: 11. CDR3 in DNA: TGTGCCAGCACCTTCACCCCAGGGGGGATGAACACTGAAGCTTTCTTT. This sequence encodes CASTFTPGGMNTEAFF.

This clone has just one count. The rearrangement uses TRBV28 and TRBJ1-1, with D perhaps TRBD1 (6 bases). Looked up from germline, CDR1 is MDHEN and CDR2 is SYDVKM. Between the trimmed V and J ends, which lost 5 bases and 3 bases, there was a span of 16 bases. The CDR3 extends over 15 amino acids. The CDR3 sequence: CASSGHRANDTEAFF. CDR3 coding DNA: TGTGCCAGCAGTGGCCACAGGGCAAACGACACTGAAGCTTTCTTT.

The chain is built from TRBV4-1 and TRBJ1-2, with D possibly being TRBD1 (5 bases). The CDR3 runs 13 residues. Per germline, CDR1 MGHRA and CDR2 YSYEKL. V lost 4 bases and J 8 bases, leaving 14 bases between the germline ends. In DNA form, the CDR3 reads TGCGCCAGCAGCCTAAGTCCAGGGTCGGGCTACACCTTC. Protein: CASSLSPGSGYTF.

The chain recombines TRBV28 with TRBJ2-2; TRBD2 aligns across 12 bases. The CDR3 contains 17 residues. Trimming removed 3 bases from V and 6 bases from J; junction bases left unmatched: 8. Germline CDR1 MDHEN, CDR2 SYDVKM. Here the CDR3 reads CASSFPRTSGVPGELFF. Here the CDR3 DNA reads TGTGCCAGCAGTTTCCCTCGGACTAGCGGGGTCCCCGGGGAGCTGTTTTTT.

V gene TRBV30 combines with J gene TRBJ2-1; possibly TRBD2 for D (7 bases). CDR3 size: 14 residues. V lost 0 bases to trimming and J lost 5 bases, with 11 bases between them. Per germline, CDR1 GTSNPN and CDR2 SVGIG (reference sequence). The CDR3 region is CAWSVAGANNEQFF. The CDR3 bases are TGTGCCTGGAGTGTGGCGGGGGCTAACAATGAGCAGTTCTTC.

This clone has a handful of counts. The chain joins TRBV11-3 to TRBJ2-1; D not resolved. The CDR3 loop spans 13 amino acids. Per germline, CDR1 SGHNT and CDR2 YENEEA. Trimming stripped 4 bases from V and 5 bases from J, with 9 bases between. The DNA for the CDR3 is TGTGCCAGCAGCTCGCCACTTGACAATGAGCAGTTCTTC. Protein product: CASSSPLDNEQFF.

This rearrangement joins TRBV7-9 to TRBJ2-3, with 10 bases aligning to TRBD2. The CDR3 contains 15 residues. Trimming removed 5 bases from V and 6 bases from J; junction bases left unmatched: 8. Germline CDR1 reads SEHNR; CDR2 reads FQNEAQ (reference sequence). The CDR3 loop is CASSPGAGGIDTQYF. The CDR3 nucleotides are TGTGCCAGCAGCCCAGGAGCGGGGGGGATCGATACGCAGTATTTT.

In DNA form, the CDR3 reads TGTGCCAGCCACAAGGACAGGGCTGGGGCCAACGTCCTGACTTTC. Protein product: CASHKDRAGANVLTF. V gene TRBV2 combines with J gene TRBJ2-6, with 8 bases identical to TRBD1. The CDR3 contains 15 residues. CDR1 is SNHLY, CDR2 FYNNEI, per germline. The J segment lost 2 bases and the V segment lost 8 bases, leaving 5 bases of the junction unmatched.